The 27 T cell receptor beta chains below all came from one sample that was sequenced in a study of neoadjuvant nivolumab and ipilimumab in lung cancer. Clones were sequenced by immunoSEQ multiplex PCR, and TCRdb holds only the in-frame ones, with some missing. The sample has some 31,000 clones, around 90% seen once; the top ten hold around 2%. The specimen comprised peripheral blood, sampled after neoadjuvant nivolumab, alone or with ipilimumab, at or shortly before surgery. Receptor source: an adult with non-small cell lung cancer.

V gene TRBV19 combines with J gene TRBJ2-2, with 7 bases identical to TRBD1. This CDR3 is built from 14 residues. J was trimmed by 3 bases and V by 6 bases; bases with no gene match: 4. Germline CDR1 LNHDA, CDR2 SQIVND (reference sequence). The CDR3 DNA is TGTGCCAGTAGGCAGGGGGTAGACACCGGGGAGCTGTTTTTT. It codes for CASRQGVDTGELFF. The full variable domain, in which reference TRBV19 and TRBJ2-2 provide the parts outside the CDR3, is DGGITQSPKYLFRKEGQNVTLSCEQNLNHDAMYWYRQDPGQGLRLIYYSQIVNDFQKGDIAEGYSVSREKKESFPLTVTSAQKNPTAFYLCASRQGVDTGELFFGEGSRLTVL.

The rearrangement links TRBV18 to TRBJ1-1, with 9 bases identical to TRBD1. The germline gives CDR1 KGHSH, CDR2 LQKENI. CDR3 size: 13 residues. V lost 3 bases and J lost 10; bases outside the gene matches: 6. DNA of the CDR3: TGTGCCAGCTCACCCGGGACAGGGTTCGGAGCTTTCTTT. As protein: CASSPGTGFGAFF.

V is TRBV2 and J is TRBJ2-7, with 7 bases that match TRBD2. Losses at the gene ends were 7 bases for V and 5 bases for J; bases not matched to a gene: 14. The germline gives CDR1 SNHLY, CDR2 FYNNEI. The CDR3 is 15 amino acids. CDR3 region: CASTSRQRDRHEQYF. The CDR3 DNA reads as TGTGCCAGCACCTCCCGCCAGCGGGATAGGCACGAGCAGTACTTC.

The gene calls are TRBV5-6 and TRBJ1-1, with D perhaps TRBD1 (5 bases). V was cut by 4 bases and J by 3 bases, with 16 bases left in between. Germline-derived CDR1 and CDR2 are SGHDT and YYEEEE. The CDR3 length is 15 residues. The chain's CDR3 is CASSPGPGRDTEAFF. For the CDR3, the DNA is TGTGCCAGCAGCCCGGGACCCGGCAGGGACACTGAAGCTTTCTTT.

The chain combines TRBV5-1 with TRBJ1-2; 9 nucleotides agree with TRBD1. Germline CDR1 is SGHRS and CDR2 is YFSETQ. The CDR3 has 16 amino acids. V lost 0 bases and J lost 2; bases outside the gene matches: 5. The CDR3 DNA reads TGCGCCAGCAGCTTGGCCGAGACAGGGGGAAACTATGGCTACACCTTC. As protein: CASSLAETGGNYGYTF.

This chain joins TRBV7-9 and TRBJ2-1, with a possible D match to TRBD1 (5 bases). Trimming removed 4 bases at V and 5 bases at J, with 15 bases between. Looked up from germline, CDR1 is SEHNR and CDR2 is FQNEAQ (reference sequence). The CDR3 has 15 amino acids. CDR3 sequence: CASSSPERGNNEQFF. In DNA, the CDR3 is TGTGCCAGCAGCTCACCCGAAAGGGGCAACAATGAGCAGTTCTTC.

The J gene is TRBJ2-3, the V gene TRBV6-1; a possible D gene is TRBD1 (6 bases). V was shortened by 1 base and J by 2 bases, with 10 bases between the two germline ends. CDR1 MNHNS and CDR2 SASEGT come from the germline V gene. CDR3 length: 15 residues. CDR3 sequence reads: CASSEGGQITDTQYF. The CDR3 DNA sequence: TGTGCCAGCAGTGAAGGGGGGCAGATCACAGATACGCAGTATTTT.

This chain uses TRBV9 with TRBJ2-2; 9 bases match TRBD1. The CDR3 covers 15 residues. Germline V gene data show CDR1 as SGDLS and CDR2 as YYNGEE. J lost 4 bases, V lost 3 bases, and 4 bases had no gene match. For the CDR3, the DNA is TGTGCCAGCAGCGGGGGGACAGGGATCACCGGGGAGCTGTTTTTT. Its translation: CASSGGTGITGELFF.

This chain connects TRBV7-9 to TRBJ2-3; no definite D call. Germline V lookup: CDR1 SEHNR, CDR2 FQNEAQ (reference sequence). V lost 5 bases to trimming and J lost 0 bases, with 9 bases between them. CDR3 length: 14 residues. CDR3 in DNA: TGTGCCAGCAGCGTTCCTACTAGCACAGATACGCAGTATTTT. This gives the protein CASSVPTSTDTQYF.

The chain links TRBV4-1 to TRBJ2-7, with unresolved D. The germline CDR1 and CDR2 sequences are MGHRA and YSYEKL. V was clipped by 1 base and J by 3 bases, with 7 bases between them. This CDR3 comprises 13 residues. The CDR3 DNA is TGCGCCAGCAGCCAAGTCCCGGACTACGAGCAGTACTTC. This encodes CASSQVPDYEQYF.

The gene calls are TRBV6-1 and TRBJ1-2; possibly TRBD1 for D (6 bases). With 1 base removed from V and 4 bases from J, the gap between germline ends came to 7 bases. This CDR3 is built from 13 residues. Germline V gene sequence: CDR1 MNHNS, CDR2 SASEGT. The chain's CDR3 is CASSEDRVYGYTF. The DNA of the CDR3 is TGTGCCAGCAGTGAAGACAGGGTCTATGGCTACACCTTC.

This clone was counted only a few times. The rearrangement links TRBV7-9 to TRBJ1-2; D possibly corresponds to TRBD1 (5 bases). This CDR3 region has 13 residues. V lost 4 bases and J 7 bases, leaving 13 bases between the germline ends. The germline V gene encodes CDR1 SEHNR and CDR2 FQNEAQ (reference sequence). CDR3 in DNA: TGTGCCAGCAGCTCCGGGGACGCAGTTGGCTACACCTTC. It is translated as CASSSGDAVGYTF. The whole variable domain, filled in from reference TRBV7-9 and TRBJ1-2, reads DTGVSQNPRHKITKRGQNVTFRCDPISEHNRLYWYRQTLGQGPEFLTYFQNEAQLEKSRLLSDRFSAERPKGSFSTLEIQRTEQGDSAMYLCASSSGDAVGYTFGSGTRLTVV.

This clone was counted a few times. CDR3 DNA: TGCGCCAGCAGCCCGCAGGGGGGCGCCTCCTACGAGCAGTACTTC. It is translated as CASSPQGGASYEQYF. J is TRBJ2-7 and V is TRBV5-1; maybe TRBD1 (7 bases). CDR3 length equals 15 residues. The V end was cut by 4 bases, the J end by 0 bases, with 14 bases between. In germline, CDR1 is SGHRS, CDR2 YFSETQ.

This rearrangement joins TRBV15 to TRBJ2-7; 12 nucleotides agree with TRBD1. Looked up from germline, CDR1 is LNHNV and CDR2 is YYDKDF (reference sequence). The CDR3 extends over 21 amino acids. The ends lost 1 base at V and 4 bases at J; junction bases unmatched: 20. The CDR3 loop reads CATSRAGTGGSPTSGEYEQYF. In DNA, the CDR3 is TGTGCCACCAGCAGAGCGGGGACAGGGGGCTCTCCGACTAGTGGGGAGTACGAGCAGTACTTC.

The chain uses TRBV5-1 and TRBJ2-7, with TRBD2 identical over 7 bases. Germline V gives CDR1 SGHRS, CDR2 YFSETQ. This CDR3 is 16 amino acids long. J lost 0 bases, V lost 3 bases, and 9 bases had no gene match. The chain's CDR3 is CASSSSGRGASYEQYF. DNA of the CDR3: TGCGCCAGCAGCTCCTCGGGGAGGGGAGCCTCCTACGAGCAGTACTTC.

This rearrangement joins TRBV6-5 to TRBJ1-2; D call uncertain. Trimming stripped 6 bases from V and 5 bases from J, with 13 bases between. From germline, CDR1 is MNHEY and CDR2 SVGAGI. The CDR3 contains 13 residues. CDR3 nucleotide sequence: TGTGCCAGCAGACCGCCGGGCCCTTATGGCTACACCTTC. It specifies CASRPPGPYGYTF.

The CDR3 here is CAIGRTNEKLFF. The CDR3 DNA reads as TGTGCCATTGGCAGGACGAATGAAAAACTGTTTTTT. The genes are TRBV10-3 and TRBJ1-4, with D unclear. V shed 9 bases and J shed 5 bases, with 10 bases lying between them. The CDR3 runs 12 residues. Per the germline V gene, CDR1 is ENHRY and CDR2 is SYGVKD.

The chain combines TRBV29-1 with TRBJ2-2; D assignment may be TRBD1 or TRBD2 (5 bases each). V dropped 4 bases and J dropped 1 base, with 13 bases sitting between them. This CDR3 contains 15 residues. CDR1 is SQVTM and CDR2 is ANQGSEA in the germline V gene. DNA of the CDR3: TGCAGCGTTGTTAAGGGACCCTGGAACACCGGGGAGCTGTTTTTT. This encodes CSVVKGPWNTGELFF.

This sequence joins TRBV7-9 and TRBJ2-7; TRBD2 is a possible D gene (5 bases). Germline CDR1 is SEHNR and CDR2 is FQNEAQ (reference sequence). The V and J ends lost 4 bases and 0 bases respectively, with 10 bases between them. The CDR3 runs 14 residues. CDR3 sequence: CASSSSSRSYEQYF. The CDR3 region has the DNA TGTGCCAGCAGCTCCTCTAGCCGCTCCTACGAGCAGTACTTC.

The chain recombines TRBV2 with TRBJ2-7; D is unresolved. The length of the CDR3 is 12 residues. The V end lost 7 bases, the J end lost 3 bases, and 10 bases lay between the germline ends. Germline V gene sequence: CDR1 SNHLY, CDR2 FYNNEI. The CDR3, as DNA: TGTGCCAGCAAAAGCTTCGGCTACGAGCAGTACTTC. Amino acid sequence: CASKSFGYEQYF.

The CDR3 sequence: CASSLNRGGEQYF. The CDR3 DNA reads as TGTGCCAGCAGCTTGAACAGGGGTGGCGAGCAGTACTTC. V and J are TRBV5-6 and TRBJ2-7, with TRBD1 matching over 7 bases. V was clipped by 1 base and J by 6 bases; unmatched bases: 4. Germline loops: CDR1 SGHDT, CDR2 YYEEEE. The CDR3 totals 13 residues.

The CDR3: CASSSGHRYEQYF. The CDR3 DNA follows: TGTGCCAGCAGTTCGGGACACCGCTACGAGCAGTACTTC. This chain joins TRBV27 and TRBJ2-7, with a possible D match to TRBD1 (6 bases). With 4 bases removed from V and 3 bases from J, the gap between germline ends came to 10 bases. The CDR3 runs to 13 residues. Germline CDR1 is MNHEY and CDR2 is SMNVEV (reference sequence).

This chain joins TRBV5-6 and TRBJ2-2, with 8 bases lining up with TRBD1. The CDR3 runs to 16 residues. V dropped 0 bases and J dropped 5; count of bases not matched to a gene: 6. Germline V gene lookup returns CDR1 SGHDT and CDR2 YYEEEE. CDR3 in amino acids: CASSLVARGRTGELFF. DNA of the CDR3: TGTGCCAGCAGCTTGGTGGCCAGGGGGCGGACCGGGGAGCTGTTTTTT.

This chain links TRBV28 with TRBJ1-2; a possible D gene is TRBD1 (6 bases). In germline, CDR1 is MDHEN, CDR2 SYDVKM. The CDR3 totals 13 residues. Trimming took off 10 bases at V and 4 bases at J, with 16 bases between the two ends. The CDR3 loop is CATSNGQSYGYTF. DNA of the CDR3: TGTGCCACTTCAAACGGACAGTCCTATGGCTACACCTTC.

This sequence joins TRBV28 and TRBJ1-5, with 7 nucleotides matching TRBD1. The ends lost 7 bases at V and 7 bases at J; junction bases unmatched: 10. Germline V gives CDR1 MDHEN, CDR2 SYDVKM. The CDR3 contains 14 residues. In nucleotides, the CDR3 is TGTGCCAGCACCCGAGAAGGGGGCCTGCAGCCCCAGCATTTT. Its protein product is CASTREGGLQPQHF.

This sequence joins TRBV6-4 and TRBJ2-3; TRBD2 matches at 10 bases. The CDR3 length is 15 residues. The V gene's germline CDR1 is MRHNA and CDR2 SNTAGT. Trimming cost V 4 bases and J 4 bases; bases outside gene matches: 5. The CDR3 coding sequence is TGTGCCAGCAGTGTAGCGGGAGGAGGTCCAGATACGCAGTATTTT. Encoded protein: CASSVAGGGPDTQYF.

The gene calls are TRBV18 and TRBJ2-7, with a tentative D call TRBD1 (8 bases). There are 15 residues in the CDR3. Per germline, CDR1 KGHSH and CDR2 LQKENI. Deletions cut 3 bases from V and 2 bases from J, with 14 bases between. This CDR3 reads CASSPQQGGTYEQYF. The DNA of the CDR3 is TGTGCCAGCTCACCGCAACAGGGGGGGACCTACGAGCAGTACTTC. Full variable domain (rest looked up from reference TRBV18 and TRBJ2-7): NAGVMQNPRHLVRRRGQEARLRCSPMKGHSHVYWYRQLPEEGLKFMVYLQKENIIDESGMPKERFSAEFPKEGPSILRIQQVVRGDSAAYFCASSPQQGGTYEQYFGPGTRLTVT.